The clone carrying this T cell receptor beta chain appeared a few times. Its cognate antigen is unknown. The deep-level immunoSEQ assay was used. Sorted subsets were amplified in replicate PCRs using approximately 0.2 ug DNA, roughly 30,000 T cell genomes. The table came from immunoSEQ multiplex PCR; TCRdb's copy has only in-frame clones and leaves some out. The table has about 1.1 million clones, around 82% seen once; the top ten hold more than 0.5%. These data originate in a study of shared clonotypes between healthy human individuals. Study-wide results and limits: The study drew on few donors, limiting represented genetic and exposure-history diversity.

Germline V gives CDR1 MDHEN, CDR2 SYDVKM. V was clipped by 5 bases and J by 6 bases, with 10 bases between them. The CDR3 is 12 amino acids. Donors, without exception, were Caucasian adults residing in Nashville, Tennessee. The sequence was collected from a man between 18 and 35 years old in good health. Some clones in this sample may be carry-over from other donors' samples. V gene TRBV28 combines with J gene TRBJ1-2; D perhaps matches TRBD1 (6 bases). Sample: memory CD4+ T cells from PBMCs. Subset specified: CD45RA-negative fraction. The CDR3 DNA is TGTGCCAGCAGTCGCGGACAGAATGGCTACACCTTC. Its translation is CASSRGQNGYTF.